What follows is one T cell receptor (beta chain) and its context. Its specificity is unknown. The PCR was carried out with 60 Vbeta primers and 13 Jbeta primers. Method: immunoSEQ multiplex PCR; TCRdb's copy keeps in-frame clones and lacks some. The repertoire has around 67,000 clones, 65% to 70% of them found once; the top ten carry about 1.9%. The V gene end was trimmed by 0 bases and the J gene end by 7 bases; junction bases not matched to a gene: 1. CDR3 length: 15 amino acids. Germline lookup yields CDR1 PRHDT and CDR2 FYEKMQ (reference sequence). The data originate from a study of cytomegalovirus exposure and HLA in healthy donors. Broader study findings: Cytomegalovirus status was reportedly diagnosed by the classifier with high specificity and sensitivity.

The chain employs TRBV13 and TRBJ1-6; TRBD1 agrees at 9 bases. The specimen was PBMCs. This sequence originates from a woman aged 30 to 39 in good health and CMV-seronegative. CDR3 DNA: TGTGCCAGCAGCTTAGGGACAGGGGGGAATTCACCCCTCCACTTT. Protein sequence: CASSLGTGGNSPLHF.